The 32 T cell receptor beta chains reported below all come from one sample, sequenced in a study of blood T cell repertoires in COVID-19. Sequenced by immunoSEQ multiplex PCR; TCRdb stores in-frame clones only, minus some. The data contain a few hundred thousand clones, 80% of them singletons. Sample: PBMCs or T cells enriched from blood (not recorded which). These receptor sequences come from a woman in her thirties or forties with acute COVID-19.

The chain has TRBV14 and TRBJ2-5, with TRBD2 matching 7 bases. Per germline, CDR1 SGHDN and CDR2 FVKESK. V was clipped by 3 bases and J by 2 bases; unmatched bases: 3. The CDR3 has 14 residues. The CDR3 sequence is CASSHMGGQETQYF. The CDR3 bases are TGTGCCAGCAGCCATATGGGGGGGCAAGAGACCCAGTACTTC.

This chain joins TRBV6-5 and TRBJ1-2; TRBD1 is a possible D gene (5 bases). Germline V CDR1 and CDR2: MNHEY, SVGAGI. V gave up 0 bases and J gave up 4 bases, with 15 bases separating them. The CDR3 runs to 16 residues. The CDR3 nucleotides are TGTGCCAGCAGTTACTCGACGATTGACAGCCCCTATGGCTACACCTTC. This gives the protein CASSYSTIDSPYGYTF.

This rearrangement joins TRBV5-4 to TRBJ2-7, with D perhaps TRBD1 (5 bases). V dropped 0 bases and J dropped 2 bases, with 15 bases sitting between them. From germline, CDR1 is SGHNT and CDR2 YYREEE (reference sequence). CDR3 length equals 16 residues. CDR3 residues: CASSLAGRGLPYEQYF. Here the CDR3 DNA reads TGTGCCAGCAGCTTGGCCGGTAGGGGTCTCCCCTACGAGCAGTACTTC.

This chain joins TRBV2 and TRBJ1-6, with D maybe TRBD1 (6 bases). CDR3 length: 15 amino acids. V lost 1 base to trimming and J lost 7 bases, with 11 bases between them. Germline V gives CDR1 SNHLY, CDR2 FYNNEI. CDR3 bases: TGTGCCAGCAGTGAAGACAGGGTATGGAATTCACCCCTCCACTTT. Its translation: CASSEDRVWNSPLHF.

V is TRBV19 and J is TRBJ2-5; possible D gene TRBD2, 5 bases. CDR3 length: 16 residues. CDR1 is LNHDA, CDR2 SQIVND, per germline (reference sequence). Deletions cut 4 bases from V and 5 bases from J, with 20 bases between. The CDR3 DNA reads TGTGCCAGTAGTACCCCCCGCACGGGGTTTAGGGAGACCCAGTACTTC. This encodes CASSTPRTGFRETQYF. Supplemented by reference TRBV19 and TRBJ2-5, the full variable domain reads DGGITQSPKYLFRKEGQNVTLSCEQNLNHDAMYWYRQDPGQGLRLIYYSQIVNDFQKGDIAEGYSVSREKKESFPLTVTSAQKNPTAFYLCASSTPRTGFRETQYFGPGTRLLVL.

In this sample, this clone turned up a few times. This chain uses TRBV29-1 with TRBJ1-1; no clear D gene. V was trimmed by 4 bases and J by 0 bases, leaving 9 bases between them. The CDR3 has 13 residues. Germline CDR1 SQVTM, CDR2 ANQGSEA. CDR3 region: CSVGAALNTEAFF. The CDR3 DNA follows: TGCAGCGTTGGGGCCGCACTGAACACTGAAGCTTTCTTT.

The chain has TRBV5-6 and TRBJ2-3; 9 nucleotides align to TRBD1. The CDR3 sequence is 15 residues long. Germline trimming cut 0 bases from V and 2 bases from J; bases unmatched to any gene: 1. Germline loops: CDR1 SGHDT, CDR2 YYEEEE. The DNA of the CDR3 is TGTGCCAGCAGCTTGGGGACAGGGGACACAGATACGCAGTATTTT. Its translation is CASSLGTGDTDTQYF.

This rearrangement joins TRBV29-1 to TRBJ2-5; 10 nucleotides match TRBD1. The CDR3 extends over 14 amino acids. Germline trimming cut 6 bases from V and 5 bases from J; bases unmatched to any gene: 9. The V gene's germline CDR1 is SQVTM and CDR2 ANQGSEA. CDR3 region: CSVRDRGHSETQYF. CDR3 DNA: TGCAGCGTGAGGGACAGGGGACATTCTGAGACCCAGTACTTC. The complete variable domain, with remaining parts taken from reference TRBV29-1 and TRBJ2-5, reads SAVISQKPSRDICQRGTSLTIQCQVDSQVTMMFWYRQQPGQSLTLIATANQGSEATYESGFVIDKFPISRPNLTFSTLTVSNMSPEDSSIYLCSVRDRGHSETQYFGPGTRLLVL.

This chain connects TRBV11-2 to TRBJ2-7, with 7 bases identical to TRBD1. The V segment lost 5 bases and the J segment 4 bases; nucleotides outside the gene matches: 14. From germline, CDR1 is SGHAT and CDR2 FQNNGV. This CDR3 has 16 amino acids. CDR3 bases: TGTGCCAGCAGCCCCCTTTTGAGACAGGGAAGATACGAGCAGTACTTC. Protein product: CASSPLLRQGRYEQYF.

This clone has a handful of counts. The CDR3 bases are TGTGCCAGCAGCTCGGGTAGACCCGGGAAGAGATCCTACGAGCAGTACTTC. The encoded protein is CASSSGRPGKRSYEQYF. The rearrangement joins TRBV28 to TRBJ2-7, with D possibly TRBD2 on 5 matching bases. The V and J ends lost 6 bases and 1 base respectively, with 22 bases between them. The germline gives CDR1 MDHEN, CDR2 SYDVKM. This CDR3 is 17 amino acids long.

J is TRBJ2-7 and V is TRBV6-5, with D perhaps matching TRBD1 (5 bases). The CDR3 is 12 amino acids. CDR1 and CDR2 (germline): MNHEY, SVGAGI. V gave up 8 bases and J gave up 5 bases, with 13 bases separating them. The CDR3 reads CASGAGFHEQYF. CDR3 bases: TGTGCCAGCGGGGCAGGGTTCCACGAGCAGTACTTC.

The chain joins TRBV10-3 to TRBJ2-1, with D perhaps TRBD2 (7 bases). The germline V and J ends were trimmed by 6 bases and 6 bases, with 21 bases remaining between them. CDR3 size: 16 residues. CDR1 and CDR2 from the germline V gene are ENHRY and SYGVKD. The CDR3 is CAIRPIGGLVTNEQFF. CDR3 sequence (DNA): TGTGCCATCAGGCCGATCGGGGGGCTGGTGACCAATGAGCAGTTCTTC.

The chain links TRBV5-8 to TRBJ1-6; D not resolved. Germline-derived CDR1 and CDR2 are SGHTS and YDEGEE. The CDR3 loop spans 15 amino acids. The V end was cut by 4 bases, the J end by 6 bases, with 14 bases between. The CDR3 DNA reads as TGTGCCAGCAGCGTTGATCGGGGTGCTAATTCACCCCTCCACTTT. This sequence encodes CASSVDRGANSPLHF.

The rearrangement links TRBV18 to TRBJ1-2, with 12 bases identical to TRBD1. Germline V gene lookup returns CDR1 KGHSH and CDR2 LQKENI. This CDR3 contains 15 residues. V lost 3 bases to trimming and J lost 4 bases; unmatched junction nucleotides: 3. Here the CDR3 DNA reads TGTGCCAGCTCACCCGGGACAGGGGGCTTCTATGGCTACACCTTC. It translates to CASSPGTGGFYGYTF. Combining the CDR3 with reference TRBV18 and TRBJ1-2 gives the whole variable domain NAGVMQNPRHLVRRRGQEARLRCSPMKGHSHVYWYRQLPEEGLKFMVYLQKENIIDESGMPKERFSAEFPKEGPSILRIQQVVRGDSAAYFCASSPGTGGFYGYTFGSGTRLTVV.

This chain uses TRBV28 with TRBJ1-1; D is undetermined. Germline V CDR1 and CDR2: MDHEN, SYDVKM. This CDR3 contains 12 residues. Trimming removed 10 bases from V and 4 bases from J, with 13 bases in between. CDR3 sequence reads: CATVEAGTEAFF. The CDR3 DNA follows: TGTGCCACCGTTGAGGCCGGCACTGAAGCTTTCTTT.

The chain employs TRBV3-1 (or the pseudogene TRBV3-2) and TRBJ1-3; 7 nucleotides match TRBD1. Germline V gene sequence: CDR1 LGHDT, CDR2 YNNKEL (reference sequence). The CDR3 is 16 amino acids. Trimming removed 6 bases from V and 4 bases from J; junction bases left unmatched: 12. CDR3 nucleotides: TGTGCCAGCAGTCCACCCGGGACAGTCTTAGGAAACACCATATATTTT. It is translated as CASSPPGTVLGNTIYF.

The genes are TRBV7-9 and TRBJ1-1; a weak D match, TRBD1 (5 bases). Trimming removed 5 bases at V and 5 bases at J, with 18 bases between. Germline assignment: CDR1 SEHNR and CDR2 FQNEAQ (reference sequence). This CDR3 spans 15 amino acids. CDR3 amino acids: CASSLQGTRFTEAFF. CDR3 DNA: TGTGCCAGCAGCCTGCAGGGAACGAGGTTTACTGAAGCTTTCTTT.

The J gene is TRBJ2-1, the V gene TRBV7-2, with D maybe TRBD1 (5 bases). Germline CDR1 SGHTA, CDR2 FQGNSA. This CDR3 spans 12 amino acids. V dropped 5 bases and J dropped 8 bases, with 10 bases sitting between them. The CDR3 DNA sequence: TGTGCCAGCAGCAGAACAGGTTATGAGCAGTTCTTC. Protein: CASSRTGYEQFF.

The CDR3 nucleotides are TGTGCCAGCAGTGGGGGGGGTAACTATGGCTACACCTTC. Its protein is CASSGGGNYGYTF. The chain couples TRBV12-3 or TRBV12-4 to TRBJ1-2, with TRBD1 as a possible D gene (5 bases). This CDR3 has 13 residues. The V gene lost 5 bases and the J gene lost 1 base, with 8 bases spanning the gap.

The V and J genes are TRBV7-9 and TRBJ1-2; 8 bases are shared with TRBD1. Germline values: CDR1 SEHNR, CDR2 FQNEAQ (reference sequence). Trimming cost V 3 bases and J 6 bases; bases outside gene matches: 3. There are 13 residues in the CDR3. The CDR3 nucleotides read TGTGCCAGCAGCTTCGGACAGGGTGATGGCTACACCTTC. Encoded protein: CASSFGQGDGYTF.

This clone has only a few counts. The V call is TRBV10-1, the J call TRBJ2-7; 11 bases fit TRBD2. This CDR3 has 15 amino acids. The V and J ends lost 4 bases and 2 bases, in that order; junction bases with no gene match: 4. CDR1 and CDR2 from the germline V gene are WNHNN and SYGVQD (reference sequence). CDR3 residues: CASSGRTSGPYEQYF. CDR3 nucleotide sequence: TGCGCCAGCAGTGGACGGACTAGCGGGCCCTACGAGCAGTACTTC.

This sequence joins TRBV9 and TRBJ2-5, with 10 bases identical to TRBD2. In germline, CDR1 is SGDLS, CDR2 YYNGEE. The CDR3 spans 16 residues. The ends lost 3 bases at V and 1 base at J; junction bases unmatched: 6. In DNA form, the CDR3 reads TGTGCCAGCAGCGCCCGACTAGCGGGCCCCCAAGAGACCCAGTACTTC. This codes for CASSARLAGPQETQYF.

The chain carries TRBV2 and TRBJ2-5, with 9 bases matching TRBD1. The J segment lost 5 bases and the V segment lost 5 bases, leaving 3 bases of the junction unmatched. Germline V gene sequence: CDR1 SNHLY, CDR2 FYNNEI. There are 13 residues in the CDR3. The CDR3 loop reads CASSYRGLETQYF. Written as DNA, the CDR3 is TGTGCCAGCAGTTACAGGGGGCTGGAGACCCAGTACTTC.

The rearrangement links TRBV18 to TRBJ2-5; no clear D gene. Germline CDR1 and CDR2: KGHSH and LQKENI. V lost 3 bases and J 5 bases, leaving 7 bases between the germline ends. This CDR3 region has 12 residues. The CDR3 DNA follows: TGTGCCAGCTCACCTCTCGGGGAGACCCAGTACTTC. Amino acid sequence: CASSPLGETQYF.

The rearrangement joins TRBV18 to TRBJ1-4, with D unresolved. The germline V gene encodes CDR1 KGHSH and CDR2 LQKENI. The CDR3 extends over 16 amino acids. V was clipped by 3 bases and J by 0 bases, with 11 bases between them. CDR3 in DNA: TGTGCCAGCTCACCCCGCCCCCTAGCAACTAATGAAAAACTGTTTTTT. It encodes CASSPRPLATNEKLFF.

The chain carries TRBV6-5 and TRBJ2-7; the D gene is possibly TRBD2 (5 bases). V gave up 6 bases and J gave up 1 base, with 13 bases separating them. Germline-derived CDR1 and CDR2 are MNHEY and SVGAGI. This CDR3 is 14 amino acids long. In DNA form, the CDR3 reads TGTGCCAGCAGGATCAATGAGGGTTCCTACGAGCAGTACTTC. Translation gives CASRINEGSYEQYF.

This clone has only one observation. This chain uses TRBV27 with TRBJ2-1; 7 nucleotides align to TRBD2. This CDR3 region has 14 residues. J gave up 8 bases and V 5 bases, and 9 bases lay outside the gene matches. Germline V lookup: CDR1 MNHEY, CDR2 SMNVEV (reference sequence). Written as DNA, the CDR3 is TGTGCCAGCAGTCCACTAGCGTTGATCGATGAGCAGTTCTTC. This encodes CASSPLALIDEQFF.

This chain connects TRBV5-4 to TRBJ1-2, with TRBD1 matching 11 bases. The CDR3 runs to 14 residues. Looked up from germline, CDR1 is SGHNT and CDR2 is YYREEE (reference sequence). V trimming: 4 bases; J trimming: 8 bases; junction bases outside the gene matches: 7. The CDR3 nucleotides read TGTGCCAGCAGCACCGGACAGGGGGCTCGGGGCTACACCTTC. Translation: CASSTGQGARGYTF. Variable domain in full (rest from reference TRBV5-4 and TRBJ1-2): ETGVTQSPTHLIKTRGQQVTLRCSSQSGHNTVSWYQQALGQGPQFIFQYYREEENGRGNFPPRFSGLQFPNYSSELNVNALELDDSALYLCASSTGQGARGYTFGSGTRLTVV.

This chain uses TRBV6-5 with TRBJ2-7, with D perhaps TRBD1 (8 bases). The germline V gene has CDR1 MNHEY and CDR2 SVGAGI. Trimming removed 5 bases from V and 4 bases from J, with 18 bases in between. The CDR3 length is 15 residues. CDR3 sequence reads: CASSTGGEKRYEQYF. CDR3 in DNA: TGTGCCAGCAGTACAGGGGGGGAGAAGAGGTACGAGCAGTACTTC.

Here the CDR3 DNA reads TGCAGCGGATACAGCAACAATGAGCAGTTCTTC. This translates into CSGYSNNEQFF. V and J are TRBV29-1 and TRBJ2-1; D not resolved. V was cut by 7 bases and J by 5 bases, with 9 bases left in between. The CDR3 has 11 amino acids. From germline, CDR1 is SQVTM and CDR2 ANQGSEA.

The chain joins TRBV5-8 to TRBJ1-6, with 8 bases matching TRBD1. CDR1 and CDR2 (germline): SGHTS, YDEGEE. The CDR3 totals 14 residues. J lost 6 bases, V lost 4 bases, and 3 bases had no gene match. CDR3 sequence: CASSPDRANSPLHF. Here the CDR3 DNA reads TGTGCCAGCAGCCCGGACAGGGCTAATTCACCCCTCCACTTT. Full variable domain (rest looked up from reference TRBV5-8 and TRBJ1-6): EAGVTQSPTHLIKTRGQQATLRCSPISGHTSVYWYQQALGLGLQFLLWYDEGEERNRGNFPPRFSGRQFPNYSSELNVNALELEDSALYLCASSPDRANSPLHFGNGTRLTVT.

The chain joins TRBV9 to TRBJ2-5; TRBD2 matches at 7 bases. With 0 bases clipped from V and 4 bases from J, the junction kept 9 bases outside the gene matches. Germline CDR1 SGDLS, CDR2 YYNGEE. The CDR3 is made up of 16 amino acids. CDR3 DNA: TGTGCCAGCAGCGTAGGAGGGTGGGGGGGGACAGAGACCCAGTACTTC. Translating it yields CASSVGGWGGTETQYF.